This T cell receptor beta chain derives from a study of tissue T cells after allogeneic stem cell transplantation. Libraries were prepared by immunoSEQ multiplex PCR; TCRdb keeps only in-frame clonotypes and omits some of them. The table lists around 7,600 clones, 40% to 60% of them singletons, with 8% to 9.5% in the top ten. The time point here: mouse harvest day 7 after allogeneic transplant. Tail vein injection delivered 10^7 T-cell-depleted bone marrow cells and 10^6 splenic CD5+ T cells. In the case of this clone: Its target is not known. Gene names are mouse gene names. The read gets to within 1 residue of the CDR3 end, and the germline J gene fills in the rest.

The study, taken as a whole, reports: Anatomically similar tissues had similar TCR repertoires within each patient.

This CDR3 spans 11 amino acids. The germline gives CDR1 KGHPV, CDR2 FQNQEV (reference sequence). Trimming cost V 0 bases and J 5 bases, with 0 bases left between them. The chain employs TRBV26 and TRBJ2-4; D is unresolved. The receptor's source is a female BALB/c mouse given C57BL/6 T cells with graft-versus-host disease after an allogeneic hematopoietic cell transplant. The specimen sequenced was gut tissue. The covered CDR3 bases are TGTGCCAGCAGTCTGTCAAACACCTTGTAC. It yields the protein CASSLSNTLY. In full, the CDR3 reads CASSLSNTLYF.